This TCR beta chain was obtained from a study of spatial heterogeneity in lung cancer. The time point denotes: sample taken at primary tumor resection. Germline CDR1 is SGHRS and CDR2 is YFSETQ. V was clipped by 4 bases and J by 0 bases; unmatched bases: 2. The CDR3 has 14 residues. General study results and limits: The number of expanded tumor alpha and beta chains correlated with mutation number. Counts for ubiquitous and regional expanded TCRs went along with ubiquitous and regional nonsynonymous mutations, respectively.

This clonotype was found a few times. Antigen unknown. TCRdb ran MiXCR on the 5' RACE reads and lists one entry per CDR3 protein. The sample holds about 100,000 distinct CDR3 sequences, under 4.5% seen once. Sequencing was performed on lung tumor tissue, taken at surgery. The sequence was obtained from a male donor with early-stage non-small cell lung cancer. The gene calls are TRBV5-1 and TRBJ2-7; 9 bases match TRBD1. The CDR3 bases are TGCGCCAGCAGCGACAGGGGGGGCTCCTACGAGCAGTACTTC. Residues: CASSDRGGSYEQYF.